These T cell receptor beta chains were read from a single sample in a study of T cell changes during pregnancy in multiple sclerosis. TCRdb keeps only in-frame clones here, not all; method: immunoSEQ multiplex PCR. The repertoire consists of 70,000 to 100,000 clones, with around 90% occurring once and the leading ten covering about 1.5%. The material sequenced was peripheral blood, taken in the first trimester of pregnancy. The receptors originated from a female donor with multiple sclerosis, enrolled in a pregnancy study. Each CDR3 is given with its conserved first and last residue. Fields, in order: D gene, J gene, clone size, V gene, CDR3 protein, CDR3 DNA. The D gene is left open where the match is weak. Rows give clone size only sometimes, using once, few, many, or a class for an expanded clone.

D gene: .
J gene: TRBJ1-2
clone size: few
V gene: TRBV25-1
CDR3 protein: CASSETGPDYGYTF
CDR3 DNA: TGTGCCAGCAGTGAAACAGGGCCCGACTATGGCTACACCTTC

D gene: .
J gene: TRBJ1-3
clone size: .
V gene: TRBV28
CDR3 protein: CASRETGSGNTIYF
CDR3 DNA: TGTGCCAGCAGGGAGACGGGTTCTGGAAACACCATATATTTT

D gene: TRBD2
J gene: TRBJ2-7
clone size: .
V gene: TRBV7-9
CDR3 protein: CASSQTSGQSYEQYF
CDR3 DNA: TGTGCCAGCAGTCAGACTAGCGGGCAGTCCTACGAGCAGTACTTC

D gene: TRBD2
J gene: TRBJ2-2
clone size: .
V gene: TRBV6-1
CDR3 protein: CASSGTSLGTGELFF
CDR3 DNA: TGTGCCAGCAGTGGGACTAGTCTAGGCACCGGGGAGCTGTTTTTT

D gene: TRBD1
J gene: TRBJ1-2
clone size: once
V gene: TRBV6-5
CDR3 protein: CASSYGDRAWDGYTF
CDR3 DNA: TGTGCCAGCAGTTACGGTGACAGGGCTTGGGATGGCTACACCTTC

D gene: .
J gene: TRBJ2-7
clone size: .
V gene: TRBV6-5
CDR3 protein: CASSPLGAYEQYF
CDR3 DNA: TGTGCCAGCAGCCCTCTAGGGGCTTACGAGCAGTACTTC

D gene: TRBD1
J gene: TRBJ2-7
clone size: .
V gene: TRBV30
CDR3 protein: CAWSPGQGIYEQYF
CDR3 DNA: TGTGCCTGGAGTCCTGGACAGGGAATCTACGAGCAGTACTTC

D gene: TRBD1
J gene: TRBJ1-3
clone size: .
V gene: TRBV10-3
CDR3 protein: CAISDRGLYSGNTIYF
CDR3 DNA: TGTGCCATCAGTGACAGGGGGCTATACTCTGGAAACACCATATATTTT

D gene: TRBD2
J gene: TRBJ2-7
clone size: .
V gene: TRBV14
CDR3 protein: CASSPLRGGGEQYF
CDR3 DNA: TGTGCCAGCAGCCCCCTTCGGGGGGGCGGCGAGCAGTACTTC

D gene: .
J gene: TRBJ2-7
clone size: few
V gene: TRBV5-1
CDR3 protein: CASSADYNYEQYF
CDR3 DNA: TGCGCCAGCAGCGCGGACTATAACTACGAGCAGTACTTC

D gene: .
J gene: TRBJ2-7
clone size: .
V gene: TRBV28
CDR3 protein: CASSSPGGHSPTEQYF
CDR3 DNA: TGTGCCAGCAGTTCCCCGGGGGGACATTCTCCCACCGAGCAGTACTTC

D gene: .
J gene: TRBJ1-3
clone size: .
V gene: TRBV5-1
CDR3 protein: CASSRTGTSGNTIYF
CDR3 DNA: TGCGCCAGCAGCCGCACAGGTACCTCTGGAAACACCATATATTTT

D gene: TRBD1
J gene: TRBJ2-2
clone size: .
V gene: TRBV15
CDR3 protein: CATSREVYRGTGELFF
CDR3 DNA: TGTGCCACCAGCAGGGAAGTCTACAGGGGAACCGGGGAGCTGTTTTTT

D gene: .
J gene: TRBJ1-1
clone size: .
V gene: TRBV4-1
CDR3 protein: CASNPLLRLENTEAFF
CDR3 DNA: TGCGCCAGCAACCCACTCCTGAGGTTAGAGAACACTGAAGCTTTCTTT

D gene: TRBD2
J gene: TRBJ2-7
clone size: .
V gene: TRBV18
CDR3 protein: CASSPTGTSVPYEQYF
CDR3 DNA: TGTGCCAGCTCACCAACAGGGACTAGCGTACCCTACGAGCAGTACTTC

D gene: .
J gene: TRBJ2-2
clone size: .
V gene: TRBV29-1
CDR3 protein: CSVVSQAGELFF
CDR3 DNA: TGCAGCGTTGTGAGCCAGGCCGGGGAGCTGTTTTTT

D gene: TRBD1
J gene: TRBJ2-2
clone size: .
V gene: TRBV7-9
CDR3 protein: CASSLPGQPSTGELFF
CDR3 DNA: TGTGCCAGCAGCTTACCGGGACAGCCCTCCACCGGGGAGCTGTTTTTT

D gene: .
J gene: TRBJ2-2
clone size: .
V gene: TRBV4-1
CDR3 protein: CASSQVGDTGELFF
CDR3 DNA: TGCGCCAGCAGCCAAGTAGGGGACACCGGGGAGCTGTTTTTT

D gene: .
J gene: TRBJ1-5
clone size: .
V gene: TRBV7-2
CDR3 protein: CASSARTGNQPQHF
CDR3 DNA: TGTGCCAGCAGCGCCCGGACAGGCAATCAGCCCCAGCATTTT

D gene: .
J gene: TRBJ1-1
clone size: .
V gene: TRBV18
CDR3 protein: CASTSDRKNTEAFF
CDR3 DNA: TGTGCCAGCACTTCGGACAGAAAGAACACTGAAGCTTTCTTT

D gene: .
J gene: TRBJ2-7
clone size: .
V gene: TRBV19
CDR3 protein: CASSMGTGEQYF
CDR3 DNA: TGTGCCAGTAGTATGGGCACAGGTGAGCAGTACTTC

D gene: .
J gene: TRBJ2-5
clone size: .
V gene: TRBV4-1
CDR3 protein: CASSSTLAGAETQYF
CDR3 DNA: TGCGCCAGCAGTAGTACTTTGGCAGGGGCAGAGACCCAGTACTTC

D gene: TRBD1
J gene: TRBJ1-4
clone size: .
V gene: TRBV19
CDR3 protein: CASRSGQGRREKLFF
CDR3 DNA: TGTGCCAGCCGATCCGGACAGGGTCGGCGGGAAAAACTGTTTTTT

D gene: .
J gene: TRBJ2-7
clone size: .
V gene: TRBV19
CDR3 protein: CASSIRIGHSYEQYF
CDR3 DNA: TGTGCCAGTAGTATTAGGATAGGACACTCCTACGAGCAGTACTTC

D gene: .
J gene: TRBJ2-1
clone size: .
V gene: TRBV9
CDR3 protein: CASSVQGDLALSYNEQFF
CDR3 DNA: TGTGCCAGCAGCGTGCAAGGGGACCTAGCGCTCTCCTACAATGAGCAGTTCTTC

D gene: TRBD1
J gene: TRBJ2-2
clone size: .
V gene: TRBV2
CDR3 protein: CASSGRQGVASGELFF
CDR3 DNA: TGTGCCAGCAGTGGCCGACAGGGGGTTGCGAGCGGGGAGCTGTTTTTT

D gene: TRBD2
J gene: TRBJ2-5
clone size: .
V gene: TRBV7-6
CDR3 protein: CASRTSGYTETQYF
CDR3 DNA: TGTGCCAGTAGGACTAGCGGGTATACAGAGACCCAGTACTTC

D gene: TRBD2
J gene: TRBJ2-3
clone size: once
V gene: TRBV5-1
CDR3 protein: CASCPGSGMADTQYF
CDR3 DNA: TGCGCCAGCTGTCCGGGTAGCGGGATGGCAGATACGCAGTATTTT

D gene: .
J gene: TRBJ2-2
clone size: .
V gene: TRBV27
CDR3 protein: CASSLSSHRNTGELFF
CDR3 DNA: TGTGCCAGCAGTTTATCGAGTCATAGAAACACCGGGGAGCTGTTTTTT

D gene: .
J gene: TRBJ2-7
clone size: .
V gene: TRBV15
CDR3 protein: CATSRGSSYEQYF
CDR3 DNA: TGTGCCACCAGCAGAGGGTCCAGCTACGAGCAGTACTTC

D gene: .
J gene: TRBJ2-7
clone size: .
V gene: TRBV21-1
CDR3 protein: CASSKEGQGSPGEQYF
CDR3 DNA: TGTGCCAGCAGCAAAGAGGGACAGGGGTCCCCCGGCGAGCAGTACTTC

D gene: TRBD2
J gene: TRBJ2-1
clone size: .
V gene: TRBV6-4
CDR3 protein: CASSDWGGSSYNEQFF
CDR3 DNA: TGTGCCAGCAGTGACTGGGGCGGGAGCTCCTACAATGAGCAGTTCTTC

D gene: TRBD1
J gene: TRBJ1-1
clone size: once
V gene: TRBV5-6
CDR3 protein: CASSLTGTVTEAFF
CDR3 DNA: TGTGCCAGCAGCCTGACCGGGACAGTCACTGAAGCTTTCTTT

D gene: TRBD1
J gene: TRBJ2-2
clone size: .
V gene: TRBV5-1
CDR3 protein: CASSLRWTGMTGELFF
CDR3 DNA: TGCGCCAGCAGCTTACGCTGGACAGGGATGACCGGGGAGCTGTTTTTT

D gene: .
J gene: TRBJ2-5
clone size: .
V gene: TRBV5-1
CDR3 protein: CASSSRGLGGETQYF
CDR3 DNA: TGCGCCAGCAGCTCCCGGGGACTGGGAGGAGAGACCCAGTACTTC

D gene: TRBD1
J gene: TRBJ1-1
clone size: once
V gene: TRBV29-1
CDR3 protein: CSAGTDARMNTEAFF
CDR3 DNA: TGCAGCGCCGGGACAGACGCTCGGATGAACACTGAAGCTTTCTTT

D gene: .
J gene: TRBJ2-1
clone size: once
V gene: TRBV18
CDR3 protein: CASSPPGFREGNEQFF
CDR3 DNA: TGTGCCAGCTCCCCCCCCGGATTTAGAGAGGGCAATGAGCAGTTCTTC

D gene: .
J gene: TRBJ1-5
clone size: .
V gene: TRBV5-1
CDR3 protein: CASSLPGVNQPQHF
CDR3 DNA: TGCGCCAGCAGCTTGCCAGGGGTCAATCAGCCCCAGCATTTT

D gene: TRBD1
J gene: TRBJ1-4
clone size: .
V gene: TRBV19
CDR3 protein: CASSISGTGEEKLFF
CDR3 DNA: TGTGCCAGTAGTATATCCGGGACAGGAGAAGAAAAACTGTTTTTT

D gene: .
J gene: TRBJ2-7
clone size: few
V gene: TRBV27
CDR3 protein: CASSTGSSVYEQYF
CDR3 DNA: TGTGCCAGCAGCACCGGGTCCTCTGTCTACGAGCAGTACTTC

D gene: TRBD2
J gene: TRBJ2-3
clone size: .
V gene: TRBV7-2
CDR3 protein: CASSRTSGRAEGTDTQYF
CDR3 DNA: TGTGCCAGCAGCCGGACTAGCGGGAGGGCCGAGGGGACAGATACGCAGTATTTT

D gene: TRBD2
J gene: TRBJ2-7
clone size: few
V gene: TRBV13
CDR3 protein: CASSSRLAGADEQYF
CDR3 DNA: TGTGCCAGCAGCTCCAGACTAGCGGGAGCCGACGAGCAGTACTTC

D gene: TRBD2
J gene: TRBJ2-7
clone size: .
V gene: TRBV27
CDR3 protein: CASSSSRASGTYEQYF
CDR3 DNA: TGTGCCAGCAGTTCCTCAAGGGCTAGCGGTACCTACGAGCAGTACTTC

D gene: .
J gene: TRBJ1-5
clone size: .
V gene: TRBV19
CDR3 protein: CASIGRGRANQPQHF
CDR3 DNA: TGTGCCAGTATTGGGCGGGGGCGCGCGAATCAGCCCCAGCATTTT

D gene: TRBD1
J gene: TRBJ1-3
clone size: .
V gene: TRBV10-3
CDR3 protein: CAISDRTGLVNTIYF
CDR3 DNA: TGTGCCATCAGTGATCGGACAGGCCTAGTAAACACCATATATTTT

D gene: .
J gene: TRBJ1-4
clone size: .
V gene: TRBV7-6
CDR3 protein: CASRLPTNEKLFF
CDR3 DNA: TGTGCCAGCCGACTCCCCACTAATGAAAAACTGTTTTTT

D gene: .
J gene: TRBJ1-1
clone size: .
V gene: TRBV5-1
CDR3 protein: CASSFSAANTEAFF
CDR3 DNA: TGCGCCAGCAGCTTCAGCGCAGCTAACACTGAAGCTTTCTTT

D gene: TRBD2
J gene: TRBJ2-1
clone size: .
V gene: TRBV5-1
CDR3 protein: CASSFGRGNEQFF
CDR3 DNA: TGCGCCAGCAGCTTCGGGAGGGGCAATGAGCAGTTCTTC

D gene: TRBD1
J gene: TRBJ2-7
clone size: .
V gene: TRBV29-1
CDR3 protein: CSVAGRQGAYEQYF
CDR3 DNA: TGCAGCGTTGCTGGGCGGCAGGGGGCGTACGAGCAGTACTTC

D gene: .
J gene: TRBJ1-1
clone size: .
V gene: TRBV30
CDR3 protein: CAWMGRENTEAFF
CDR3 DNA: TGTGCCTGGATGGGCCGGGAGAACACTGAAGCTTTCTTT

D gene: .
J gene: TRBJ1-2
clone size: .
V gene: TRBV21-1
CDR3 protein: CASSTQGALNYGYTF
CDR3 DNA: TGTGCCAGCAGCACACAGGGAGCCTTGAACTATGGCTACACCTTC

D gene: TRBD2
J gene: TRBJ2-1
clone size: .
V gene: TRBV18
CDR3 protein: CASSPGGSGYNEQFF
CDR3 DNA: TGTGCCAGCTCGCCCGGCGGGAGTGGCTACAATGAGCAGTTCTTC

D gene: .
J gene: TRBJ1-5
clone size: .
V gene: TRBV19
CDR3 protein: CASSQVGGFQPQHF
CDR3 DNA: TGTGCCAGTAGTCAGGTGGGGGGTTTCCAGCCCCAGCATTTT

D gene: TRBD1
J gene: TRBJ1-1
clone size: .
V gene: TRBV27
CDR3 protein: CASSLAMTGGTEAFF
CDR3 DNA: TGTGCCAGCAGTTTAGCCATGACAGGGGGCACTGAAGCTTTCTTT

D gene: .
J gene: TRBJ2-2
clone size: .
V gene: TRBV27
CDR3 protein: CASSPLSKNTGELFF
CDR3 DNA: TGTGCCAGCAGCCCCCTGAGCAAAAACACCGGGGAGCTGTTTTTT

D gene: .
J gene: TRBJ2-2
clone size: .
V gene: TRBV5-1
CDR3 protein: CASRPLATGELFF
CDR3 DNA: TGCGCCAGCAGGCCATTGGCCACCGGGGAGCTGTTTTTT

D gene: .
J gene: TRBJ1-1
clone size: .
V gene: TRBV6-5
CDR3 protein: CASSSARGFDTEAFF
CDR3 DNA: TGTGCCAGCAGCTCCGCCCGGGGGTTCGACACTGAAGCTTTCTTT

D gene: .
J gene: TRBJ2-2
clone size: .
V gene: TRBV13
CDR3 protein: CASSLSDSPGELFF
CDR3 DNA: TGTGCCAGCAGCTTAAGCGACAGTCCCGGGGAGCTGTTTTTT

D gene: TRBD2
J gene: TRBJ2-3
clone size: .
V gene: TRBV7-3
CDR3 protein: CASRRTSGSTDTQYF
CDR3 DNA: TGTGCCAGCAGACGGACTAGCGGGAGCACAGATACGCAGTATTTT

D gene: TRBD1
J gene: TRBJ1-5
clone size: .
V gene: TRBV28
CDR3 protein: CASSRAGTGNQPQHF
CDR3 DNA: TGTGCCAGCAGCCGCGCCGGGACAGGGAACCAGCCCCAGCATTTT